A single T cell receptor beta chain is shown here with its context. Each participant's cohort was designated according to participant-reported clinical history. This record belongs to a study of blood T cell repertoires in COVID-19. Original methodology: How many nucleated cells were present was estimated from reference gene primer amplification. This table comes from immunoSEQ multiplex PCR, and its TCRdb copy is limited to in-frame clones, with some not included. The V and J calls and clone size are taken from that table; D and trimming were inferred from the DNA. Among roughly 430,000 clones listed, around 90% were seen once. V lost 2 bases and J 3 bases, leaving 13 bases between the germline ends. Germline assignment: CDR1 MNHEY and CDR2 SMNVEV (reference sequence). This CDR3 spans 15 amino acids.

The sequenced sample consisted of PBMCs or T cells enriched from blood (not recorded which). The TCR originated in a woman in her forties with acute COVID-19. The chain has TRBV27 and TRBJ1-1; D ambiguous. The CDR3 nucleotides read TGTGCCAGCAGTTTACTAGACGGATCGGACACTGAAGCTTTCTTT. Residues: CASSLLDGSDTEAFF.